This TCR beta chain was sequenced for a study of CD8 T cells in ankylosing spondylitis. Study results and caveats: A TCR beta motif of eight highly homologous variants appeared characteristic of ankylosing spondylitis blood. Reactive arthritis synovial fluid and blood previously showed some of these motif variants.

TCR beta libraries were made by quantitative 5'-RACE with molecular barcodes. TCRdb analysed the 5' RACE reads with MiXCR anew, one entry per CDR3 protein. The data show around 390,000 distinct CDR3 sequences, more than 20% seen once. About this clonotype: What it recognizes is unknown.

The CDR3 has 12 residues. CDR1 is DFQATT, CDR2 SNEGSKA, per germline (reference sequence). The V end was cut by 5 bases, the J end by 8 bases, with 15 bases between. This chain connects TRBV20-1 to TRBJ1-2; D is perhaps TRBD1 (5 bases). The source material was blood, either unsorted or a sorted T cell fraction (not recorded which). The TCR sequence derives from a male donor with ankylosing spondylitis. CDR3 sequence (DNA): TGCAGTGCTGTTCAGGGAAGGGGCGGCTACACCTTC. Amino acids: CSAVQGRGGYTF.